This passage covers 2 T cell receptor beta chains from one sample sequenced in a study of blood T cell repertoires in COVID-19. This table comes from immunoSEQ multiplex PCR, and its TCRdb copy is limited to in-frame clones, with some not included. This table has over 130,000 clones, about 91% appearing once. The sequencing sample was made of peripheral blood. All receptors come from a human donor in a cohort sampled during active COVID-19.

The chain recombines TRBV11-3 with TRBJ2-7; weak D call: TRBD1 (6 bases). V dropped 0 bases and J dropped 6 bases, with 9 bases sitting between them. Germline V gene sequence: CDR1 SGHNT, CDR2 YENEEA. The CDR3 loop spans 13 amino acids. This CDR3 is CASSLELGAEQYF. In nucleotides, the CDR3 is TGTGCCAGCAGCTTAGAGCTGGGGGCCGAGCAGTACTTC. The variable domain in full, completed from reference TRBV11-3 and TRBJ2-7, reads EAGVVQSPRYKIIEKKQPVAFWCNPISGHNTLYWYLQNLGQGPELLIRYENEEAVDDSQLPKDRFSAERLKGVDSTLKIQPAELGDSAVYLCASSLELGAEQYFGPGTRLTVT.

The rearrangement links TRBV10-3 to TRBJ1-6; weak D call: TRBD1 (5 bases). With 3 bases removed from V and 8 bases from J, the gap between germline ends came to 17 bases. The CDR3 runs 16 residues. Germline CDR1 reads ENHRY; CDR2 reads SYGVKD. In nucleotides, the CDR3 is TGTGCCATCAGTGATCGGTCGGGGGTGGGGTATTCACCCCTCCACTTT. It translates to CAISDRSGVGYSPLHF.